The 4 T cell receptor beta chains listed next were all sequenced from one sample in a study of T cell repertoires in cytomegalovirus infection. No antigen has been identified for these receptors. TCRdb re-called the reads through MiXCR, storing one row per CDR3 protein. The top ten clones hold over 12% of a sample with 900,000 to 950,000 distinct CDR3 sequences, less than 40% of them seen once. Material: cultured CD8+ T cells from PBMCs, obtained from culture after CMV antigen stimulation. Source of these receptors: a human donor in good health (CMV status not recorded). Some clones in this sample may be carry-over from other donors' samples.

The rearrangement joins TRBV20-1 to TRBJ1-2; the D gene is possibly TRBD1 (6 bases). V was shortened by 2 bases and J by 2 bases, with 12 bases between the two germline ends. The CDR3 covers 14 residues. Looked up from germline, CDR1 is DFQATT and CDR2 is SNEGSKA (reference sequence). CDR3 in amino acids: CSARPDRLNYGYTF. CDR3 in DNA: TGCAGTGCTAGACCCGACAGGCTGAACTATGGCTACACCTTC.

This CDR3 reads CASSYGGGAINEQFF. In DNA, the CDR3 is TGTGCCAGCAGTTACGGCGGGGGGGCTATCAATGAGCAGTTCTTC. The chain couples TRBV6-6 to TRBJ2-1, with 9 bases lining up with TRBD2. Germline assignment: CDR1 MNHNY and CDR2 SVGAGI (reference sequence). V dropped 2 bases and J dropped 6; count of bases not matched to a gene: 5. This CDR3 contains 15 residues.

This sequence joins TRBV4-1 and TRBJ2-1; D gene unclear. V was cut by 0 bases and J by 10 bases, with 4 bases left in between. This CDR3 contains 11 residues. In germline, CDR1 is MGHRA, CDR2 YSYEKL. This CDR3 reads CASSQEWEQFF. CDR3 in DNA: TGCGCCAGCAGCCAAGAATGGGAGCAGTTCTTC.

The gene calls are TRBV28 and TRBJ1-2, with 9 bases lining up with TRBD1. V dropped 1 base and J dropped 3; count of bases not matched to a gene: 6. The germline V gene encodes CDR1 MDHEN and CDR2 SYDVKM. This CDR3 has 16 amino acids. The CDR3 nucleotides are TGTGCCAGCAGTTTATCCGCCCGGACAGGGGACTATGGCTACACCTTC. Translated, it gives CASSLSARTGDYGYTF.